These 20 T cell receptor beta chains originate from one sample sequenced in a study of identical twins. Using its own MiXCR run on the 5' RACE reads, TCRdb lists one record per CDR3 protein. The sample records 1.5 million to 2 million distinct CDR3 sequences, about 32% being singletons. Sequenced: cord blood. All receptors derive from a newborn girl in good health.

This clonotype was counted only a few times. J is TRBJ2-2 and V is TRBV6-2 or TRBV6-3; 9 nucleotides agree with TRBD1. Germline CDR1 MNHEY, CDR2 SVGEGT. V dropped 6 bases and J dropped 6; count of bases not matched to a gene: 11. The CDR3 length is 16 residues. Written as DNA, the CDR3 is TGTGCCAGCAGCCTCCCGGGACAGGGTGCGCCCGGGGAGCTGTTTTTT. It specifies CASSLPGQGAPGELFF.

This clonotype was seen more than once but under ten times. V usage is TRBV28 and J usage is TRBJ1-6; D is perhaps TRBD1 (6 bases). Germline CDR1 reads MDHEN; CDR2 reads SYDVKM. V lost 2 bases to trimming and J lost 8 bases, with 13 bases between them. The CDR3 has 15 amino acids. In DNA form, the CDR3 reads TGTGCCAGCAGTTTACCGGGACACGGTTATTCACCCCTCCACTTT. Its translation is CASSLPGHGYSPLHF.

This clonotype was detected only a few times. The chain's CDR3 is CASSLEVLAGGPSYNEQFF. For the CDR3, the DNA is TGTGCCAGCAGCTTAGAGGTACTAGCGGGAGGGCCCTCCTACAATGAGCAGTTCTTC. The chain joins TRBV7-2 to TRBJ2-1; 13 bases agree with TRBD2. V was pared by 1 base and J by 0 bases, with 6 bases of the junction left unmatched. The CDR3 totals 19 residues. CDR1 is SGHTA, CDR2 FQGNSA, per germline.

This clonotype was counted between two and nine times. The CDR3 sequence: CASSTPSGPRNEQFF. CDR3 nucleotide sequence: TGTGCCAGTAGTACCCCTAGCGGACCTCGGAATGAGCAGTTCTTC. The chain carries TRBV19 and TRBJ2-1; TRBD2 aligns across 7 bases. The CDR3 length is 15 residues. Trimming removed 4 bases from V and 7 bases from J; junction bases left unmatched: 10. Germline assignment: CDR1 LNHDA and CDR2 SQIVND (reference sequence).

This clonotype came up many times. This chain connects TRBV13 to TRBJ2-5, with unresolved D. The CDR3 totals 14 residues. Trimming pared 4 bases from V and 3 bases from J, leaving 12 bases between. Looked up from germline, CDR1 is PRHDT and CDR2 is FYEKMQ (reference sequence). The CDR3 sequence is CASSSYIGKETQYF. CDR3 coding DNA: TGTGCCAGCAGCTCCTATATTGGAAAAGAGACCCAGTACTTC.

In this sample, this clonotype turned up many times. J is TRBJ2-5 and V is TRBV29-1; D is perhaps TRBD2 (5 bases). The CDR3 contains 13 residues. In germline, CDR1 is SQVTM, CDR2 ANQGSEA. Trimming stripped 6 bases from V and 0 bases from J, with 11 bases between. The CDR3 DNA follows: TGCAGCGTCCTGATGAGGGACCAAGAGACCCAGTACTTC. Translating gives CSVLMRDQETQYF.

This clonotype showed up just a few times. The rearrangement links TRBV27 to TRBJ2-3, with D perhaps matching TRBD1 (7 bases). V was cut by 10 bases and J by 2 bases, with 19 bases left in between. Germline CDR1 reads MNHEY; CDR2 reads SMNVEV (reference sequence). The CDR3 is 15 amino acids. The CDR3 sequence: CATCRTGGYTDTQYF. CDR3 DNA: TGTGCCACATGCCGGACAGGAGGGTACACAGATACGCAGTATTTT.

The chain employs TRBV20-1 and TRBJ2-5; 7 bases are shared with TRBD1. The closer fit of TRBJ2-7 to the DNA end suggests the J call may be wrong. CDR1 and CDR2 from the germline V gene are DFQATT and SNEGSKA (reference sequence). The CDR3 runs to 14 residues. CDR3 protein: CSARIQGFRYEQYF. The CDR3 coding sequence is TGCAGTGCTAGAATACAGGGGTTCCGCTACGAGCAGTACTTC.

This clonotype was seen a handful of times. The rearrangement joins TRBV21-1 to TRBJ1-5; the table's D gene call, TRBD1, was not cross checked with the DNA. TRBV21-1 is flagged as a pseudogene. The CDR3 has 15 residues. CDR3 protein: CASSKGDNSNQPQHF. The CDR3 nucleotides read TGTGCCAGCAGCAAAGGGGACAATAGCAATCAGCCCCAGCATTTT.

This rearrangement joins TRBV2 to TRBJ1-2; 8 nucleotides align to TRBD1. CDR3 size: 14 residues. Germline CDR1 reads SNHLY; CDR2 reads FYNNEI. The V gene end was trimmed by 0 bases and the J gene end by 7 bases; junction bases not matched to a gene: 4. The CDR3 protein is CASSEATGATGYTF. CDR3 nucleotide sequence: TGTGCCAGCAGTGAAGCGACAGGGGCGACTGGCTACACCTTC. Supplemented by reference TRBV2 and TRBJ1-2, the full variable domain reads EPEVTQTPSHQVTQMGQEVILRCVPISNHLYFYWYRQILGQKVEFLVSFYNNEISEKSEIFDDQFSVERPDGSNFTLKIRSTKLEDSAMYFCASSEATGATGYTFGSGTRLTVV.

At least ten counts were recorded for this clonotype. CDR3: CASSLDPASYEQYF. CDR3 sequence (DNA): TGCGCCAGCAGCTTGGATCCCGCCTCCTACGAGCAGTACTTC. The chain joins TRBV5-1 to TRBJ2-7; no firm D call. The CDR3 is 14 amino acids. Trimming shortened V by 0 bases and J by 0 bases, and 7 bases separated the two germline ends. Germline V CDR1 and CDR2: SGHRS, YFSETQ.

CDR3: CASSHDRVRREKLFF. The CDR3 coding sequence is TGTGCCAGCAGCCACGACAGGGTGAGGAGGGAAAAACTGTTTTTT. The V gene is TRBV7-2, the J gene TRBJ1-4, with 7 bases identical to TRBD1. This CDR3 is 15 amino acids long. Trimming removed 5 bases from V and 8 bases from J; junction bases left unmatched: 11. CDR1 and CDR2 (germline): SGHTA, FQGNSA.

The table lists this clonotype with a count of one. A read error may explain this, as a much larger clone is one base away. The conserved closing phenylalanine or tryptophan is absent in this CDR3, likely reflecting a read error. This rearrangement joins TRBV29-1 to TRBJ2-5; 9 positions agree with TRBD1. The V and J ends lost 7 bases and 5 bases, in that order; junction bases with no gene match: 11. Germline-derived CDR1 and CDR2 are SQVTM and ANQGSEA. CDR3 length equals 14 residues. The CDR3 nucleotides are TGCAGCGCCGATATAGGACAGGGGTGGGAGACCCAGTACGTC. It translates to CSADIGQGWETQYV.

The chain recombines TRBV20-1 with TRBJ2-3; D is unclear. The CDR3 extends over 12 amino acids. The V gene lost 6 bases and the J gene lost 4 bases, with 11 bases spanning the gap. Germline-derived CDR1 and CDR2 are DFQATT and SNEGSKA (reference sequence). CDR3 residues: CSAPFAADTQYF. CDR3 DNA: TGCAGTGCCCCCTTCGCGGCAGATACGCAGTATTTT.

The V call is TRBV6-5, the J call TRBJ2-3; D is ambiguous. The germline gives CDR1 MNHEY, CDR2 SVGAGI. Trimming took off 2 bases at V and 5 bases at J, with 14 bases between the two ends. The CDR3 covers 15 residues. The CDR3 loop reads CASSYGWREEDTQYF. CDR3 in DNA: TGTGCCAGCAGTTACGGGTGGCGCGAGGAAGATACGCAGTATTTT.

The chain is built from TRBV5-6 and TRBJ1-4; a possible D gene is TRBD1 (5 bases). Trimming took off 4 bases at V and 2 bases at J, with 15 bases between the two ends. The CDR3 covers 16 residues. Germline CDR1 and CDR2: SGHDT and YYEEEE. Written as DNA, the CDR3 is TGTGCCAGCAGCGACCGAAACAGGTTCACTAATGAAAAACTGTTTTTT. It codes for CASSDRNRFTNEKLFF.

This rearrangement joins TRBV10-2 to TRBJ2-7; D is ambiguous. There are 14 residues in the CDR3. Trimming shortened V by 0 bases and J by 3 bases, and 9 bases separated the two germline ends. Germline lookup yields CDR1 WSHSY and CDR2 SAAADI. The CDR3 region has the DNA TGCGCCAGCAGTGAGTCAAACAGTTACTACGAGCAGTACTTC. It encodes CASSESNSYYEQYF.

This chain links TRBV2 with TRBJ2-5; D is unclear. The CDR3 runs to 15 residues. V was pared by 1 base and J by 1 base, with 10 bases between. Germline-derived CDR1 and CDR2 are SNHLY and FYNNEI. This chain's CDR3 is CASSEVADPQETQYF. Here the CDR3 DNA reads TGTGCCAGCAGTGAAGTTGCAGATCCCCAAGAGACCCAGTACTTC. Variable domain in full (rest from reference TRBV2 and TRBJ2-5): EPEVTQTPSHQVTQMGQEVILRCVPISNHLYFYWYRQILGQKVEFLVSFYNNEISEKSEIFDDQFSVERPDGSNFTLKIRSTKLEDSAMYFCASSEVADPQETQYFGPGTRLLVL.

The table lists this clonotype with a few counts. The gene calls are TRBV6-1 and TRBJ2-3; possibly TRBD1 or TRBD2 for D (5 bases each). The CDR3 length is 12 residues. The V end was cut by 6 bases, the J end by 4 bases, with 8 bases between. Germline loops: CDR1 MNHNS, CDR2 SASEGT. In nucleotides, the CDR3 is TGTGCCAGCAGATTGGGGGCAGATACGCAGTATTTT. This translates into CASRLGADTQYF.

Many counts were recorded for this clonotype. The V and J genes are TRBV29-1 and TRBJ2-1, with D possibly being TRBD2 (6 bases). The CDR3 runs 17 residues. Germline CDR1 reads SQVTM; CDR2 reads ANQGSEA. V was shortened by 0 bases and J by 4 bases, with 19 bases between the two germline ends. The DNA for the CDR3 is TGCAGCGTTGAAGATGGGGACTGGCCGGGTTATTACAATGAGCAGTTCTTC. It is translated as CSVEDGDWPGYYNEQFF.